What follows is one T cell receptor (beta chain) and its context. Its antigen is currently unknown. Libraries were prepared by immunoSEQ multiplex PCR; TCRdb keeps only in-frame clonotypes and omits some of them. The table records some 2.1 million clones, over 85% of them present only once. This CDR3 is built from 11 residues. Trimming removed 5 bases at V and 6 bases at J, with 4 bases between. From germline, CDR1 is SGHAT and CDR2 FQNNGV. Only CD45RO-negative cells positively selected for CCR7 counted as naive CD8 cells, so terminally differentiated effector memory CD45RA+ cells were excluded. Healthy HIV-negative adults with no recent acute infections or vaccinations were recruited as donors. The sample belongs to a study of shared clonotypes between healthy human individuals. Study results and limitations: Clonotype sharing among donors was expected to depend on sequencing depth. Clonotypes which were not shared had lower generation probabilities than clonotypes that all four donors shared.

The source material was naive CD8+ T cells from PBMCs. The source is a man aged 18 to 35 in good health. Some clones in this sample may be carry-over from other donors' samples. This chain links TRBV11-2 with TRBJ2-2; D remains unclear. The CDR3 protein is CASSHSGELFF. CDR3 sequence (DNA): TGTGCCAGCAGCCATTCCGGGGAGCTGTTTTTT.